This T cell receptor beta chain comes out of a study of identical twins. Findings and caveats of the study: Within beta out-of-frame sequences, the excess sharing observed between twins was weaker.

MiXCR, run by TCRdb on the 5' RACE reads, gives a single entry per CDR3 protein. The sample consists of a few hundred thousand distinct CDR3 sequences, about 16% of them appearing once. With respect to this clonotype: Antigen specificity is unknown.

V was cut by 7 bases and J by 10 bases, with 11 bases left in between. Germline V lookup: CDR1 MNHNS, CDR2 SASEGT. The CDR3 consists of 12 residues. Separately, the same data were catalogued under a study of yellow fever vaccine responses in identical twins.

This sequence originates from a woman aged 18-35 years in good health. The chain employs TRBV6-1 and TRBJ1-6; D is possibly TRBD1 (5 bases). Material: CD4+ T cells sorted from blood. The CDR3 here is CASMRGVSPLHF. CDR3 DNA sequence: TGTGCCAGCATGAGGGGAGTGTCACCCCTCCACTTT.